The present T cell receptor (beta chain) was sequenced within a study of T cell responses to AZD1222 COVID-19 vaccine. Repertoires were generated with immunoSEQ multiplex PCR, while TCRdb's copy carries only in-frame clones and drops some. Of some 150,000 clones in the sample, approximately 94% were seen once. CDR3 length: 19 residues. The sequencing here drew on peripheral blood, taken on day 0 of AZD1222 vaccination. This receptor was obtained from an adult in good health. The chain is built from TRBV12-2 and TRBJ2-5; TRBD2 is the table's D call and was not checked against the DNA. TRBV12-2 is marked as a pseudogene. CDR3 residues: CASRLAGLAGEQYQETQYF. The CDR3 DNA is TGTGCAAGTCGCTTAGCGGGGTTAGCGGGAGAGCAGTACCAAGAGACCCAGTACTTC.